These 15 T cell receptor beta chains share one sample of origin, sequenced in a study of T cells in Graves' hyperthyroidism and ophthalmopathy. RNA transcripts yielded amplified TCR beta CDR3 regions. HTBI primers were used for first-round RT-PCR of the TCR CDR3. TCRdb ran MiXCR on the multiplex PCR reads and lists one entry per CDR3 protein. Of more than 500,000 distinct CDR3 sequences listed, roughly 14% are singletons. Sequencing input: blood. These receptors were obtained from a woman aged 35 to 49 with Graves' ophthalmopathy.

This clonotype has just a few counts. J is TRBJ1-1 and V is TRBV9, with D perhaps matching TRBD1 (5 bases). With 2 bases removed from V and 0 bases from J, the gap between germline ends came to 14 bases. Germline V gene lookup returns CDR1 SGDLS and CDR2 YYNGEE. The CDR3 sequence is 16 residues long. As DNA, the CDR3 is TGTGCCAGCAGCGTTTCCGGGGGGAGTATGAACACTGAAGCTTTCTTT. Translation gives CASSVSGGSMNTEAFF.

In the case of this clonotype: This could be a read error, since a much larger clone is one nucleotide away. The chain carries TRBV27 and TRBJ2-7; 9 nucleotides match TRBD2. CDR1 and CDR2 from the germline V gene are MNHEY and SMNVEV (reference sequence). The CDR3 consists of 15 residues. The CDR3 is CDSRLYSGGNYEQYF. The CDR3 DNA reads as TGTGACAGCAGACTCTATAGCGGGGGAAACTACGAGCAGTACTTC.

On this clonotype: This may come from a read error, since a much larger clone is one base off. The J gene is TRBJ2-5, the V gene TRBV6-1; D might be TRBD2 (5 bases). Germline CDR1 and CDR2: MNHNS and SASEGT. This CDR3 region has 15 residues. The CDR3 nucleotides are TGTGCCGGCAGCACTAGGACTCTGATTCAAGAGACCCAGTACTTC. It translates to CAGSTRTLIQETQYF.

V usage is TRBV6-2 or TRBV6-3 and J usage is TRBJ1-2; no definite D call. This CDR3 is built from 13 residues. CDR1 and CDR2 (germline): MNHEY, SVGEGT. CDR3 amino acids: CATSVLSVYGYTF. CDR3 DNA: TGTGCGACGTCAGTCTTGAGTGTCTATGGCTACACCTTC.

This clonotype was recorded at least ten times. As DNA, the CDR3 is TGTGCCAGCAGTTACTCCATAGTGTCAGGGGTCTCACCCCTCCACTTT. It codes for CASSYSIVSGVSPLHF. The genes are TRBV6-5 and TRBJ1-6; the D gene is possibly TRBD1 (6 bases). Trimming took off 0 bases at V and 10 bases at J, with 16 bases between the two ends. CDR1 MNHEY and CDR2 SVGAGI come from the germline V gene. The CDR3 spans 16 residues.

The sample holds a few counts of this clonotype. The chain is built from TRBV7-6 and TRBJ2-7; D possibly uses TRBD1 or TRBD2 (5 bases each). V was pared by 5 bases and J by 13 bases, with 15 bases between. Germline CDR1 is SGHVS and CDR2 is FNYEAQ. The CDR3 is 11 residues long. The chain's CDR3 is CASSDGDGLYF. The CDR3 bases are TGTGCCAGCAGCGATGGGGACGGGCTATACTTC.

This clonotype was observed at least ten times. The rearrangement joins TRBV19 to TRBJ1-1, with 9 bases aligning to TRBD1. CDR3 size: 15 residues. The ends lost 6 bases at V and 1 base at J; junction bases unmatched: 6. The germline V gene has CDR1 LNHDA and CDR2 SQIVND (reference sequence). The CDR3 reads CASSVHRGPNTEAFF. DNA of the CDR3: TGTGCCAGTAGCGTCCACAGGGGGCCGAACACTGAAGCTTTCTTT.

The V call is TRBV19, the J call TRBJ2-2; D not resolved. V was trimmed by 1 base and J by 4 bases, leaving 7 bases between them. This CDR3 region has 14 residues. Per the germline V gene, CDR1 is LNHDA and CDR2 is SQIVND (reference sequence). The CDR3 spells CASSIVNPTGELFF. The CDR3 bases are TGTGCCAGTAGTATAGTGAACCCCACCGGGGAGCTGTTTTTT.

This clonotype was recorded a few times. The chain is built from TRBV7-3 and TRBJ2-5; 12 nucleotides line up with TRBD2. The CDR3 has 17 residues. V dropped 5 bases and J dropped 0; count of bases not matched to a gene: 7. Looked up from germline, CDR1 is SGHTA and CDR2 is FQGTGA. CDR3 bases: TGTGCCAGCAGCCCAGGGACTAGCGGGCGGTACCAAGAGACCCAGTACTTC. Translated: CASSPGTSGRYQETQYF.

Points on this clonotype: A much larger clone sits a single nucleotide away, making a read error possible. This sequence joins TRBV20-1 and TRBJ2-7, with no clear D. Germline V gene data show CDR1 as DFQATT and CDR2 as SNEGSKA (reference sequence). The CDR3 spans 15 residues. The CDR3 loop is CSARGVGDQSYVQYF. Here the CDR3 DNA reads TGCAGTGCTAGAGGGGTCGGTGACCAATCCTACGTGCAGTACTTC.

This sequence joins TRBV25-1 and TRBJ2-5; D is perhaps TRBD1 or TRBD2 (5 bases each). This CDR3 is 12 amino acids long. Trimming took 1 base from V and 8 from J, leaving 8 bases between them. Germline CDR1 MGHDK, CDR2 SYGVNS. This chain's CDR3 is CASSESGTTQYF. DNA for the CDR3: TGTGCCAGCAGTGAATCTGGGACCACCCAGTACTTC. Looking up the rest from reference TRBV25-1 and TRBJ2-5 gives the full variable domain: EADIYQTPRYLVIGTGKKITLECSQTMGHDKMYWYQQDPGMELHLIHYSYGVNSTEKGDLSSESTVSRIRTEHFPLTLESARPSHTSQYLCASSESGTTQYFGPGTRLLVL.

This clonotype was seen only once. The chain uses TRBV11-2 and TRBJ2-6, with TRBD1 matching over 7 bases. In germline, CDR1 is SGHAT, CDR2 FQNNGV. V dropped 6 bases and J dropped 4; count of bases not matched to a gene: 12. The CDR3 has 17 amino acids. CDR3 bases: TGTGCCAGCAGTCCGGACAGGACTGTAGAAGGGGCCAACGTCCTGACTTTC. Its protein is CASSPDRTVEGANVLTF.

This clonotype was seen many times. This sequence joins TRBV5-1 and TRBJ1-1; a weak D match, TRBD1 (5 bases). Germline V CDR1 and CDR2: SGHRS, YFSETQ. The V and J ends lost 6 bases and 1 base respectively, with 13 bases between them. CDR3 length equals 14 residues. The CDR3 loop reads CASKTTTENTEAFF. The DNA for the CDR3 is TGCGCCAGCAAAACGACGACAGAGAACACTGAAGCTTTCTTT.

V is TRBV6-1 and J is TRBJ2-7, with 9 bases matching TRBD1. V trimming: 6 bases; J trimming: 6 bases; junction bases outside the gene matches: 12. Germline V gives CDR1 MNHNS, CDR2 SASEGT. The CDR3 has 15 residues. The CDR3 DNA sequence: TGTGCCAGCAGGACCGGGACAGGGAACGGCTTCGAGCAGTACTTC. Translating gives CASRTGTGNGFEQYF.

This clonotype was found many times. The CDR3 DNA reads TGTGCCAGCAGATTCAAGAGGAATCAGCCCCAGCATTTT. It specifies CASRFKRNQPQHF. This chain uses TRBV28 with TRBJ1-5; D call uncertain. Germline V gene data show CDR1 as MDHEN and CDR2 as SYDVKM. V dropped 6 bases and J dropped 4 bases, with 10 bases sitting between them. This CDR3 is 13 amino acids long.